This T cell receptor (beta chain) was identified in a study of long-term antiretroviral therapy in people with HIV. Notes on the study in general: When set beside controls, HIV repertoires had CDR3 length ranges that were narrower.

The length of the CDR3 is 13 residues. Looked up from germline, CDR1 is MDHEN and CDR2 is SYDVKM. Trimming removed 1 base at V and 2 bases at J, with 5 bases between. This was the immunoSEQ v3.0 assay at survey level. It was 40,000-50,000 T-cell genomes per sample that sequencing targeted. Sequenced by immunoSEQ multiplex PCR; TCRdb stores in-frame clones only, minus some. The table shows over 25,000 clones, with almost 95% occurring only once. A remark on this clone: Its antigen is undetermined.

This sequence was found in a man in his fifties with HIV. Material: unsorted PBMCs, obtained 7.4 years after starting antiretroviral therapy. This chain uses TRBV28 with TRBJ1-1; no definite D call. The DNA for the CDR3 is TGTGCCAGCAGTTTATCAGGAAACACTGAAGCTTTCTTT. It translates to CASSLSGNTEAFF.